One sample yielded the 21 T cell receptor beta chains listed below, sequenced in a study of early stage breast cancer tumors. Libraries were prepared by immunoSEQ multiplex PCR; TCRdb keeps only in-frame clonotypes and omits some of them. This table holds roughly 53,000 clones, around nine tenths found once. The sample taken for sequencing was blood. The receptors derive from a person aged 65-85 years with breast cancer.

The V call is TRBV7-9, the J call TRBJ2-5, with 7 bases that match TRBD1. The germline V gene has CDR1 SEHNR and CDR2 FQNEAQ (reference sequence). The CDR3 spans 15 residues. Trimming removed 1 base from V and 2 bases from J; junction bases left unmatched: 4. CDR3 region: CASSLGTGVQETQYF. DNA of the CDR3: TGTGCCAGCAGCTTAGGAACAGGGGTACAAGAGACCCAGTACTTC.

The sample holds one count of this clone. V is TRBV5-5 and J is TRBJ2-2, with D possibly TRBD1 on 5 matching bases. The CDR3 is made up of 14 amino acids. Germline V lookup: CDR1 SGHKS, CDR2 YYEKEE (reference sequence). V was cut by 3 bases and J by 8 bases, with 14 bases left in between. CDR3 sequence (DNA): TGTGCCAGCAGCTCATTTAGGGGTGGAGGGGAGCTGTTTTTT. Amino acids: CASSSFRGGGELFF.

This rearrangement joins TRBV30 to TRBJ1-4, with TRBD1 identical over 7 bases. V shed 2 bases, J shed 4 bases, and the junction held 4 bases outside the gene matches. Germline CDR1 GTSNPN, CDR2 SVGIG (reference sequence). This CDR3 has 14 amino acids. The CDR3 nucleotides read TGTGCCTGGAGTACCGGACAGGTTAATGAAAAACTGTTTTTT. It codes for CAWSTGQVNEKLFF.

The V call is TRBV18, the J call TRBJ2-3; D uncertain. This CDR3 is 13 amino acids long. Trimming removed 2 bases from V and 4 bases from J, with 7 bases in between. Germline V lookup: CDR1 KGHSH, CDR2 LQKENI. CDR3 protein: CASSPGRADTQYF. In nucleotides, the CDR3 is TGTGCCAGCTCACCAGGTCGGGCAGATACGCAGTATTTT.

This clone was counted a single time. The V call is TRBV21-1, the J call TRBJ2-1; the table's D call, TRBD1, has no DNA check behind it. TRBV21-1 has pseudogene status. The CDR3 is 15 amino acids. CDR3 sequence (DNA): TGTGCCAGCAGCAAAGGGGGACAGTCCTACAATGAGCAGTTCTTC. Translation gives CASSKGGQSYNEQFF.

V is TRBV10-3 and J is TRBJ1-1; D is uncertain. The CDR3 runs to 16 residues. Germline CDR1 ENHRY, CDR2 SYGVKD. V was cut by 6 bases and J by 4 bases, with 21 bases left in between. The CDR3 nucleotides read TGTGCCATCAGGAACGGTCAAGGAAATACGGGCACTGAAGCTTTCTTT. Amino acid sequence: CAIRNGQGNTGTEAFF.

The chain couples TRBV5-4 to TRBJ1-5; D may be TRBD1 (6 bases). The CDR3 sequence is 16 residues long. Germline-derived CDR1 and CDR2 are SGHNT and YYREEE (reference sequence). The ends were cut back, 3 bases at V and 4 bases at J, with 17 bases in the middle. The CDR3 DNA follows: TGTGCCAGCAGCTCGAATACAGGGCCCTGGAATCAGCCCCAGCATTTT. Its protein is CASSSNTGPWNQPQHF.

The genes are TRBV29-1 and TRBJ1-2; maybe TRBD1 (6 bases). The germline V and J ends were trimmed by 6 bases and 8 bases, with 13 bases remaining between them. The CDR3 runs to 11 residues. Germline-derived CDR1 and CDR2 are SQVTM and ANQGSEA. Here the CDR3 reads CSVVTGRGYTF. CDR3 bases: TGCAGCGTCGTCACAGGGCGAGGCTACACCTTC.

This clone was counted only a few times. The chain combines TRBV4-1 with TRBJ2-7, with TRBD1 matching over 9 bases. Per germline, CDR1 MGHRA and CDR2 YSYEKL. V was clipped by 6 bases and J by 6 bases; unmatched bases: 9. The CDR3 covers 14 residues. The CDR3 protein is CASRPGTGTVEQYF. For the CDR3, the DNA is TGCGCCAGCAGGCCCGGGACAGGGACGGTCGAGCAGTACTTC.

The chain combines TRBV6-6 with TRBJ1-6, with D possibly TRBD1 on 5 matching bases. Germline CDR1 and CDR2: MNHNY and SVGAGI (reference sequence). Trimming removed 6 bases at V and 6 bases at J, with 12 bases between. This CDR3 is 14 amino acids long. The CDR3 DNA reads TGTGCCAGCAGGGACCGGGGGATTAATTCACCCCTCCACTTT. Protein: CASRDRGINSPLHF.

The chain combines TRBV5-4 with TRBJ2-7, with 10 nucleotides matching TRBD1. V was pared by 1 base and J by 5 bases, with 6 bases of the junction left unmatched. The CDR3 totals 15 residues. Germline V gene data show CDR1 as SGHNT and CDR2 as YYREEE (reference sequence). The CDR3 region is CASSLRTGGQDEQYF. CDR3 sequence (DNA): TGTGCCAGCAGCTTGAGGACAGGGGGACAAGACGAGCAGTACTTC. The whole variable domain, filled in from reference TRBV5-4 and TRBJ2-7, reads ETGVTQSPTHLIKTRGQQVTLRCSSQSGHNTVSWYQQALGQGPQFIFQYYREEENGRGNFPPRFSGLQFPNYSSELNVNALELDDSALYLCASSLRTGGQDEQYFGPGTRLTVT.

The chain couples TRBV7-2 to TRBJ1-2; D might be TRBD1 (5 bases). The CDR3 is 13 amino acids. Trimming removed 5 bases at V and 2 bases at J, with 9 bases between. CDR1 is SGHTA, CDR2 FQGNSA, per germline. The CDR3 coding sequence is TGTGCCAGCAGCCCGGGGGAGAACTATGGCTACACCTTC. Its protein is CASSPGENYGYTF.

This clone is a singleton in its sample. The chain uses TRBV5-1 and TRBJ2-3; 11 bases map to TRBD2. The trim removed 4 bases at V and 0 bases at J, leaving 7 bases unmatched. This CDR3 comprises 17 residues. From germline, CDR1 is SGHRS and CDR2 YFSETQ. The CDR3 sequence is CASSGTSGPKSTDTQYF. The CDR3 region has the DNA TGCGCCAGCAGCGGGACTAGCGGCCCTAAAAGCACAGATACGCAGTATTTT.

This rearrangement joins TRBV19 to TRBJ1-1, with a tentative D call TRBD1 (5 bases). Germline V lookup: CDR1 LNHDA, CDR2 SQIVND (reference sequence). This CDR3 contains 14 residues. V lost 6 bases and J 0 bases, leaving 11 bases between the germline ends. CDR3 in amino acids: CASRERGMNTEAFF. CDR3 sequence (DNA): TGTGCCAGTAGGGAAAGGGGCATGAACACTGAAGCTTTCTTT.

This clone was counted only a few times. This rearrangement joins TRBV7-7 to TRBJ2-7; 12 positions agree with TRBD1. The CDR3 runs to 15 residues. The V segment lost 5 bases and the J segment 2 bases; nucleotides outside the gene matches: 4. Germline V CDR1 and CDR2: SSHAT, FNYEAQ (reference sequence). This CDR3 is CASSQGTGGPYEQYF. For the CDR3, the DNA is TGTGCCAGCAGCCAAGGGACAGGGGGCCCCTACGAGCAGTACTTC.

This clone appeared once. The rearrangement uses TRBV2 and TRBJ1-6; 10 bases align to TRBD1. This CDR3 is built from 14 residues. Per germline, CDR1 SNHLY and CDR2 FYNNEI. V dropped 9 bases and J dropped 9; count of bases not matched to a gene: 8. In DNA, the CDR3 is TGTGCCAGAACCGGGACAGGGGCCAGTTCACCCCTCCACTTT. It translates to CARTGTGASSPLHF.

The chain couples TRBV2 to TRBJ2-5, with TRBD1 matching 8 bases. The length of the CDR3 is 14 residues. Per the germline V gene, CDR1 is SNHLY and CDR2 is FYNNEI. The V gene end was trimmed by 5 bases and the J gene end by 3 bases; junction bases not matched to a gene: 5. The CDR3 DNA reads TGTGCCAGCAGTCGACAGGGGCCCAAAGAGACCCAGTACTTC. This encodes CASSRQGPKETQYF.

The V gene is TRBV4-1, the J gene TRBJ1-3; D not certain. The CDR3 has 14 residues. V was shortened by 2 bases and J by 0 bases, with 5 bases between the two germline ends. CDR1 is MGHRA and CDR2 is YSYEKL in the germline V gene. The CDR3: CASSQFSSGNTIYF. CDR3 in DNA: TGCGCCAGCAGCCAATTCTCCTCTGGAAACACCATATATTTT.

This clone is a singleton in its sample. This chain uses TRBV10-3 with TRBJ1-4; 8 bases agree with TRBD1. The V gene end was trimmed by 8 bases and the J gene end by 8 bases; junction bases not matched to a gene: 10. This CDR3 is 14 amino acids long. CDR1 is ENHRY, CDR2 SYGVKD, per germline. The CDR3 nucleotides are TGTGCCATCGGGTCAGGGGGCGCTTGGGAAAAACTGTTTTTT. Translated: CAIGSGGAWEKLFF.

This clone appeared a single time. The J gene is TRBJ2-7, the V gene TRBV10-2; D gene ambiguous. The CDR3 consists of 15 residues. Trimming pared 7 bases from V and 4 bases from J, leaving 20 bases between. CDR1 is WSHSY and CDR2 is SAAADI in the germline V gene. CDR3 loop: CASTTQTGWSYEQYF. DNA of the CDR3: TGCGCCAGCACGACCCAAACCGGTTGGAGTTACGAGCAGTACTTC.

The gene calls are TRBV6-4 and TRBJ1-1; D is unresolved. The V gene's germline CDR1 is MRHNA and CDR2 SNTAGT. CDR3 size: 14 residues. Trimming took off 4 bases at V and 3 bases at J, with 12 bases between the two ends. DNA for the CDR3: TGTGCCAGCAGTGCCCAGGCTTACGACACTGAAGCTTTCTTT. Its translation is CASSAQAYDTEAFF.